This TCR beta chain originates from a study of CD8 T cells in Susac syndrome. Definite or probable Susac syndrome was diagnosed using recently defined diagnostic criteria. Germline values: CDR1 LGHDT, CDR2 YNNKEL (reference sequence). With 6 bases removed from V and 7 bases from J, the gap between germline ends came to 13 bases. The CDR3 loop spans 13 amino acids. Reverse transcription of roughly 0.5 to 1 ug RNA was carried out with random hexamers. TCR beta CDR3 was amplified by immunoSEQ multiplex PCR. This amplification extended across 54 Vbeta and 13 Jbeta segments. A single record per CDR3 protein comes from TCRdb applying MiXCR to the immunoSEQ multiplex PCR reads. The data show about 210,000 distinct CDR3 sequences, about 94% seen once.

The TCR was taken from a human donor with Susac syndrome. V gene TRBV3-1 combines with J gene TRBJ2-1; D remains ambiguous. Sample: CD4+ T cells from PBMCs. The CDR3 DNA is TGTGCCAGCAGAAAGGACCCCGGAAATGAGCAGTTCTTC. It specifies CASRKDPGNEQFF.